This T cell receptor (beta chain) was profiled in a study of OX40 agonist ivuxolimab in advanced cancers. On the study more broadly: Given to patients was ivuxolimab, an agonistic anti-OX40 (CD134) antibody. Among those enrolled, mean age was approximately 62 years (range about 23 to 90) and roughly 84% were male. The study gave patients intravenous ivuxolimab at 0.01 to 10 mg/kg every 2 weeks.

The assay was immunoSEQ multiplex PCR, and TCRdb's table has in-frame clones only and misses some. The sample lists about 20,000 clones, around nine tenths occurring once. V lost 7 bases, J lost 7 bases, and 23 bases lay in between. This CDR3 contains 15 residues. Germline V gene sequence: CDR1 SQVTM, CDR2 ANQGSEA. As for this clone: Antigen specificity is unknown.

Findings and caveats of the study: Within 6 weeks, CD4+ and CD8+ blood T cells expanded clonally at 0.1 to 3.0 mg/kg.

The V and J genes are TRBV29-1 and TRBJ1-5, with D possibly being TRBD1 (6 bases). The sequences come from CD4+ or CD8+ T cells sorted from blood, collected in a trial of the OX40 agonist ivuxolimab. The TCR sequence derives from an adult with an advanced solid tumor such as melanoma, head and neck, liver or kidney cancer. In DNA form, the CDR3 reads TGCAGCGGTTATCTCAACAGGGCCGTCCCCCAGCCCCAGCATTTT. It translates to CSGYLNRAVPQPQHF.